Listed below are T cell receptor beta chains from one sample, sequenced in a study of siplizumab effects on memory and regulatory T cells. The data were produced by immunoSEQ multiplex PCR, yet TCRdb's version contains in-frame clones alone and is incomplete. This table holds 75,000 to 95,000 clones, about nine tenths found once. Sequencing was carried out using CD4+ T cells sorted from blood. The source of these receptors is a human donor in good health. CDR3s include the opening cysteine and the closing phenylalanine or tryptophan. Each record gives: clone size, V gene, D gene, J gene, CDR3 DNA, CDR3 protein. The D gene is left open where the match is weak. Some rows mark clone size as missing; the rest say once, few, many or name a class of expanded clone.

NA	TRBV7-9	NA	TRBJ2-7	TGTGCCAGCAGCGCCCGGGAGCCCTACGAGCAGTACTTC	CASSAREPYEQYF
NA	TRBV5-1	NA	TRBJ1-4	TGCGCCAGCAGCTTGGGAGTCCGTAATGAAAAACTGTTTTTT	CASSLGVRNEKLFF
NA	TRBV9	NA	TRBJ1-4	TGTGCCAGCAGCCCCACCCCAACTAATGAAAAACTGTTTTTT	CASSPTPTNEKLFF
NA	TRBV7-2	TRBD1	TRBJ2-1	TGTGCCAGCAGCTTAGTTCGACAGGGGGGGAACAATGAGCAGTTCTTC	CASSLVRQGGNNEQFF
NA	TRBV23-1	NA	TRBJ2-1	TGCGCCAGCAGTCAATCTGCCTGGGGGGGCCCTAGCTCCTACAATGAGCAGTTCTTC	CASSQSAWGGPSSYNEQFF
once	TRBV11-3	TRBD2	TRBJ2-7	TGTGCCAGCAGACTCAGTGGCGGGAGTTACGAGCAGTACTTC	CASRLSGGSYEQYF
NA	TRBV10-2	TRBD2	TRBJ2-1	TGCGCCAGCAGTGAGTCCCCCGGCGGGAGGGAGTTCTTC	CASSESPGGREFF
few	TRBV7-9	NA	TRBJ1-1	TGTGCCAGCAGCTTAGGAGGGGCGGGGGACACTGAAGCTTTCTTT	CASSLGGAGDTEAFF
NA	TRBV28	NA	TRBJ2-7	TGTGCCAGCAGCCGCCTCTACGAGCAGTACTTC	CASSRLYEQYF
NA	TRBV10-3	NA	TRBJ2-6	TGTGCCATCAGTGACAGCTCTGGGGCCAACGTCCTGACTTTC	CAISDSSGANVLTF
few	TRBV4-2	TRBD2	TRBJ2-1	TGTGCCAGCAGCCACCTAGCGGGAGCACACAATGAGCAGTTCTTC	CASSHLAGAHNEQFF
NA	TRBV25-1	NA	TRBJ2-7	TGTGCCAGCAGTGAATACGGACGAAGCTACGAGCAGTACTTC	CASSEYGRSYEQYF
NA	TRBV10-3	TRBD2	TRBJ2-5	TGTGCCATCAGTGGGACTAGCCAAGAGACCCAGTACTTC	CAISGTSQETQYF
NA	TRBV12-5	NA	TRBJ2-5	TGTGCTAGTGGTTCTCTCACCGAGACCCAGTACTTC	CASGSLTETQYF
NA	TRBV6-1	TRBD1	TRBJ2-7	TGTGCCAGCAGCCGGGACAGGCCTAACTACGAGCAGTACTTC	CASSRDRPNYEQYF
NA	TRBV6-6	NA	TRBJ2-7	TGTGCCAGCAGCCGCACCCGGGACTCTTCCTACGAGCAGTACTTC	CASSRTRDSSYEQYF
NA	TRBV6-6	NA	TRBJ1-5	TGTGCCAGCAGCCCCGAATGGACTAGCAATCAGCCCCAGCATTTT	CASSPEWTSNQPQHF
NA	TRBV9	TRBD2	TRBJ2-1	TGTGCCAGCGCTAGCGGGAGTATTGGTGAGCAGTTCTTC	CASASGSIGEQFF
NA	TRBV18	TRBD2	TRBJ2-2	TGTGCCAGCTCACCCAGCCGGGGGGACACCGGGGAGCTGTTTTTT	CASSPSRGDTGELFF
NA	TRBV5-5	TRBD1	TRBJ2-7	TGTGCCAGCAGCTTGGGCGCCGGGACAGTCTCCTACGAGCAGTACTTC	CASSLGAGTVSYEQYF
NA	TRBV19	NA	TRBJ2-5	TGTGCCAGTAGTATGGGTGAGACCCAGTACTTC	CASSMGETQYF
NA	TRBV27	TRBD1	TRBJ1-5	TGTGCCAGCAGTGTCAATTCGGGACAGTACAATCAGCCCCAGCATTTT	CASSVNSGQYNQPQHF
NA	TRBV4-1	NA	TRBJ2-7	TGCGCCAGCAGCCGAGCTGGGCCCGGCGTCTACGAGCAGTACTTC	CASSRAGPGVYEQYF
NA	TRBV19	NA	TRBJ1-5	TGTGCCAGTAGTTCCAGGGATCAGCCCCAGCATTTT	CASSSRDQPQHF
NA	TRBV5-1	TRBD2	TRBJ2-7	TGCGCCAGCAGCTTGGATGGGCTAGCGGGGGCCTACGAGCAGTACTTC	CASSLDGLAGAYEQYF
NA	TRBV6-4	NA	TRBJ2-3	TGTGCCACCAGGCTAGCAGCCCACACAGATACGCAGTATTTT	CATRLAAHTDTQYF
NA	TRBV9	TRBD1	TRBJ2-7	TGTGCCAGCAGCGTCCTCTGGGACAGCTACGAGCAGTACTTC	CASSVLWDSYEQYF
once	TRBV2	NA	TRBJ1-5	TGTGCCAGCAGAGCCCAACCCGCAGGGTTTGATCAGCCCCAGCATTTT	CASRAQPAGFDQPQHF
once	TRBV2	NA	TRBJ1-3	TGTGCCAGCAGTACCCAGCCGAATGTCTCTGGAAACACCATATATTTT	CASSTQPNVSGNTIYF
NA	TRBV7-9	NA	TRBJ2-3	TGTGCCAGCAGCCTCCCCGCGGTCAGGGGTACGCAGTATTTT	CASSLPAVRGTQYF
NA	TRBV18	NA	TRBJ1-1	TGTGCCAGCTCACCAAGGGTGAACACTGAAGCTTTCTTT	CASSPRVNTEAFF
NA	TRBV7-8	TRBD2	TRBJ2-7	TGTGCCAGCAGCTCCAATAGCGGGAGGGGCTACGAGCAGTACTTC	CASSSNSGRGYEQYF
NA	TRBV7-2	NA	TRBJ2-5	TGTGCCAGCAGCTTAGTTGCGGGGGCGGGGGAGACCCAGTACTTC	CASSLVAGAGETQYF
NA	TRBV27	NA	TRBJ2-6	TGTGCCAGCAGTTCCCAGGGTGTCTCTTGGGGGGCCAACGTCCTGACTTTC	CASSSQGVSWGANVLTF
once	TRBV18	NA	TRBJ1-1	TGTGCCAGCTCACCACGGGAGGCTGGTGAAGCTTTCTTT	CASSPREAGEAFF
NA	TRBV23-1	TRBD1	TRBJ2-4	TGCGCCAGCAGTCAATCGAACAGGGGAAAAAACATTCAGTACTTC	CASSQSNRGKNIQYF
once	TRBV19	NA	TRBJ1-2	TGTGCCAGTAGTATGGGGAATGAGTACTATGGCTACACCTTC	CASSMGNEYYGYTF
NA	TRBV18	TRBD1	TRBJ2-6	TGTGCCAGTACGACAGGGGCGCTGCCGTACTCTGGGGCCAACGTCCTGACTTTC	CASTTGALPYSGANVLTF
NA	TRBV27	NA	TRBJ2-2	TGTGCCAGCAGTTACGGGGTTGGGACCGGGGAGCTGTTTTTT	CASSYGVGTGELFF
NA	TRBV29-1	NA	TRBJ2-5	TGCAGCGTTGAAGTCCAAGAGACCCAGTACTTC	CSVEVQETQYF
NA	TRBV6-5	TRBD2	TRBJ2-7	TGTGCCAGCAGTCCCGGACTAGCGGGCCCCGGGCAGTACTTC	CASSPGLAGPGQYF
NA	TRBV15	TRBD2	TRBJ2-1	TGTGCCACCAAGGCGGGAGGAACTAATGAGCAGTTCTTC	CATKAGGTNEQFF
few	TRBV19	NA	TRBJ2-7	TGTGCCAGTAGTATACAGGAGTCCGAGCAGTACTTC	CASSIQESEQYF
few	TRBV10-1	NA	TRBJ1-1	TGCGCCAGCAGCGCGACAGCGAACACTGAAGCTTTCTTT	CASSATANTEAFF
NA	TRBV7-9	TRBD1	TRBJ2-5	TGTGCCAGCAGCTTAGACAGGGGGTACCAAGAGACCCAGTACTTC	CASSLDRGYQETQYF
NA	TRBV6-5	TRBD2	TRBJ2-1	TGTGCCAGCAGTGGAGGACTAGCGGGAGGGGATGAGCAGTTCTTC	CASSGGLAGGDEQFF
NA	TRBV11-2	TRBD1	TRBJ2-7	TGTGCCAGCAGCTTAGAGGGGACAGGCCTCTACGAGCAGTACTTC	CASSLEGTGLYEQYF
NA	TRBV28	TRBD2	TRBJ2-1	TGTGCCAGCAGTTTTGGACTAGCGGGAGGGCTCAATGAGCAGTTCTTC	CASSFGLAGGLNEQFF
NA	TRBV30	TRBD1	TRBJ1-4	TGTGCCTGGAGCCGGGACAGGGGTGAAAAACTGTTTTTT	CAWSRDRGEKLFF
NA	TRBV7-9	NA	TRBJ2-7	TGTGCCAGCAGCTATAATAAGAACTACGAGCAGTACTTC	CASSYNKNYEQYF
NA	TRBV6-5	TRBD1	TRBJ2-7	TGTGCCAGCAGACCGACAGGGGTTTGGGAGCAGTACTTC	CASRPTGVWEQYF
NA	TRBV15	NA	TRBJ1-2	TGTGCCACCAGCAGAGATTACGGCCTTGCTGGCTACACCTTC	CATSRDYGLAGYTF
NA	TRBV9	NA	TRBJ1-2	TGTGCCAGCAGGCGGTCAGTTAACTATGGCTACACCTTC	CASRRSVNYGYTF
NA	TRBV7-3	TRBD2	TRBJ2-1	TGTGCCAGCAGCCTACTAGCGGGAGGACCCAATGAGCAGTTCTTC	CASSLLAGGPNEQFF
NA	TRBV7-9	TRBD2	TRBJ2-1	TGTGCCAGCAGCCCGGGGACTAGCGGGAAATACAATGAGCAGTTCTTC	CASSPGTSGKYNEQFF
few	TRBV28	TRBD1	TRBJ1-2	TGTGCCAGCAGTACAACGACAGGGACGCCGTACTACACCTTC	CASSTTTGTPYYTF
NA	TRBV5-1	TRBD2	TRBJ2-1	TGCGCCAGCAGCATGGGACTAACCTACAATGAGCAGTTCTTC	CASSMGLTYNEQFF
NA	TRBV5-1	NA	TRBJ2-7	TGCGCCAGCAGCTTGGAACGGTACGAGCAGTACTTC	CASSLERYEQYF
NA	TRBV7-2	TRBD1	TRBJ2-1	TGTGCCAGCACCCTCGGACAGGTTTGGTTTAGTGAGCAGTTCTTC	CASTLGQVWFSEQFF
NA	TRBV28	NA	TRBJ1-1	TGTGCCAGCAGCGAAACAAAGACTCCTGAAGCTTTCTTT	CASSETKTPEAFF